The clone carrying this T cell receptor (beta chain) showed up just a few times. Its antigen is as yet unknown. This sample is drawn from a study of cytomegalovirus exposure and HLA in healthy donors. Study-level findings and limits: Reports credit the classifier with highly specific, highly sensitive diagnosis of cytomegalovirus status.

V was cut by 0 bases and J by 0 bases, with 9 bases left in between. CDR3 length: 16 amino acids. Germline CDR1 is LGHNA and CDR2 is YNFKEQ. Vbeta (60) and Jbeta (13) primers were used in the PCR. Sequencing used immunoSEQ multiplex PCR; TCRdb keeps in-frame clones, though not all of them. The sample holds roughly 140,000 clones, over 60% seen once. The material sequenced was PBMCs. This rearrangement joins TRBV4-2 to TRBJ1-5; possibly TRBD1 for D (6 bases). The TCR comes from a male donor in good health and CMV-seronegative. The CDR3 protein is CASSQEQGGSNQPQHF. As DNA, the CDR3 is TGTGCCAGCAGCCAAGAACAGGGTGGTAGCAATCAGCCCCAGCATTTT.